This T cell receptor (beta chain) was obtained from a study of regulatory T cells in long-lasting Graves disease. Study information: Recently diagnosed Graves' patients had received antithyroid drugs for under 3 months.

The CDR3 totals 14 residues. Germline V CDR1 and CDR2: LGHDT, YNNKEL (reference sequence). Losses at the gene ends were 8 bases for V and 6 bases for J; bases not matched to a gene: 7. The table lists this clonotype with many counts. Time point in this sample: newly diagnosed GD, antithyroid drugs for less than 3 months. RNA extracted from PBMCs served as the sequencing template. Arm-PCR of CDR3 regions and iRepertoire HTBI primers were the basis on which TCR beta libraries were built. One entry per CDR3 protein results from TCRdb running MiXCR on the multiplex PCR reads. In the table there are more than 400,000 distinct CDR3 sequences, about 17% of which are singletons. The data were also submitted as part of a second study, on T cells in Graves' hyperthyroidism and ophthalmopathy. That paper states: Expanded thyroid clonotypes (above 0.001) were mostly also found in blood.

The sample consisted of peripheral blood mononuclear cells (PBMCs), taken at new diagnosis, from a patient treated with antithyroid drugs. The chain has TRBV3-1 and TRBJ2-2, with TRBD2 matching over 9 bases. This TCR was recovered from a young woman with Graves disease. The CDR3 DNA sequence: TGTGCCAGCCTTAGTAGCGGGAGATCCGGGGAGCTGTTTTTT. Encoded protein: CASLSSGRSGELFF.